A selection of T cell receptor beta chains follows, all from one sample in a study of T cell repertoires in cytomegalovirus infection. TCRdb re-derived calls from the reads in MiXCR, one entry per CDR3 protein. The sample includes roughly 730,000 distinct CDR3 sequences, around 35% seen only once; the top ten take about 20%. These receptors lack a known antigen. The source material was cultured PBMCs, sampled from culture after CMV antigen stimulation. Source of these receptors: a human donor in good health (CMV status not recorded). Some clones in this sample may be carry-over from other donors' samples. CDR3s include the opening cysteine and the closing phenylalanine or tryptophan. The order of the fields is J gene, V gene, CDR3 protein.

J: TRBJ2-7
V: TRBV20-1
CDR3: CSARSGGPGTYEQYF

J: TRBJ2-3
V: TRBV7-9
CDR3: CASRISGTTQYF

J: TRBJ2-4
V: TRBV5-5
CDR3: CASSAPLNGENIQYF

J: TRBJ2-1
V: TRBV6-1
CDR3: CASSEIHIAGGDEQFF

J: TRBJ2-5
V: TRBV5-6
CDR3: CASRRSLAQETQYF

J: TRBJ2-6
V: TRBV7-9
CDR3: CASTLAGSSWANVLTF

J: TRBJ2-7
V: TRBV6-6
CDR3: CAGRRLDSPTPKEQYF

J: TRBJ1-6
V: TRBV7-8
CDR3: CASSPLGHPSSYNSPLHF

J: TRBJ1-2
V: TRBV14
CDR3: CASSQLGGKFYYGYTF

J: TRBJ1-5
V: TRBV7-4
CDR3: CASSLAAVDQPQHF

J: TRBJ2-3
V: TRBV7-2
CDR3: CASSFSQLDTQYF

J: TRBJ2-5
V: TRBV2
CDR3: CASSRTMETQYF

J: TRBJ2-3
V: TRBV7-2
CDR3: CASSHRQRGGADTQYF

J: TRBJ2-5
V: TRBV7-2
CDR3: CASSPPGWVQETQYF

J: TRBJ1-1
V: TRBV29-1
CDR3: CSVTGTGVGEAFF

J: TRBJ2-3
V: TRBV2
CDR3: CASRTGTGGTPQYF

J: TRBJ1-4
V: TRBV6-1
CDR3: CASSDPRGLANEKLFF

J: TRBJ2-1
V: TRBV7-9
CDR3: CASSRGQGYEQFF

J: TRBJ1-6
V: TRBV20-1
CDR3: CSARVRFSSYNSPLHF

J: TRBJ2-3
V: TRBV20-1
CDR3: CSARLAGLDTQYF

J: TRBJ2-2
V: TRBV7-9
CDR3: CASSDRGRELFF

J: TRBJ1-2
V: TRBV7-2
CDR3: CASSLNGANYGYTF

J: TRBJ1-5
V: TRBV20-1
CDR3: CSAVGQANGPQHF

J: TRBJ2-1
V: TRBV7-3
CDR3: CASSFLGSKGEQFF

J: TRBJ2-5
V: TRBV7-6
CDR3: CASSLVAAETQYF

J: TRBJ2-7
V: TRBV27
CDR3: CASSLSGGGPYEQYF

J: TRBJ2-5
V: TRBV5-4
CDR3: CASRSQVSQETQYF

J: TRBJ2-7
V: TRBV7-2
CDR3: CASSQTSGTYEQYF

J: TRBJ1-5
V: TRBV10-3
CDR3: CAISDPNYSNQPQHF

J: TRBJ2-4
V: TRBV12-3/TRBV12-4
CDR3: CASSFRQGLNIQYF

J: TRBJ1-4
V: TRBV14
CDR3: CASSRGGGTNEKLFF

J: TRBJ2-3
V: TRBV5-4
CDR3: CASSLAEGSGRLADTQYF

J: TRBJ2-3
V: TRBV28
CDR3: CASRTTSGGTDTQYF

J: TRBJ2-3
V: TRBV6-2/TRBV6-3
CDR3: CAGSLAGSTDTQYF

J: TRBJ2-1
V: TRBV7-2
CDR3: CASSPGPYSYNEQFF

J: TRBJ2-7
V: TRBV7-2
CDR3: CASSSYTGADEQYF

J: TRBJ2-3
V: TRBV20-1
CDR3: CSAWDRGSTDTQYF

J: TRBJ2-7
V: TRBV28
CDR3: CASSLYLEGAYSGQYF

J: TRBJ2-1
V: TRBV7-2
CDR3: CASSLEVYGGNEQFF

J: TRBJ2-7
V: TRBV6-1
CDR3: CASVYRETYEQYF

J: TRBJ1-6
V: TRBV12-3/TRBV12-4
CDR3: CASNKRLFGNSPLHF

J: TRBJ1-5
V: TRBV12-3/TRBV12-4
CDR3: CASSLVLGEPQHF

J: TRBJ2-2
V: TRBV7-9
CDR3: CASRPPGLAGVTNTGELFF

J: TRBJ2-7
V: TRBV7-9
CDR3: CASGMTDSYEQYF

J: TRBJ2-7
V: TRBV10-3
CDR3: CAISELDSLKYEQYF

J: TRBJ2-1
V: TRBV6-5
CDR3: CASSYGADPWDEQFF

J: TRBJ2-3
V: TRBV7-9
CDR3: CASSITASGDTQYF

J: TRBJ2-1
V: TRBV11-2
CDR3: CASSLEGTAQHPVF

J: TRBJ2-5
V: TRBV7-8
CDR3: CASSLTSLETQYF

J: TRBJ2-3
V: TRBV6-6
CDR3: CASISSVGTDTQYF

J: TRBJ2-7
V: TRBV19
CDR3: CASSIDLGSYEQYF

J: TRBJ1-5
V: TRBV25-1
CDR3: CASSEYYGVRSNQPQHF

J: TRBJ1-5
V: TRBV6-8
CDR3: CASSSTDQPQHF